A single sample gave rise to the 16 T cell receptor beta chains below, sequenced in a study of blood T cell repertoires in COVID-19. Clones were sequenced by immunoSEQ multiplex PCR, and TCRdb holds only the in-frame ones, with some missing. The sample lists more than 70,000 clones; less than 90% were seen once. Sequenced material: peripheral blood. Receptors originate from a woman of 80 years or more with acute or convalescent COVID-19.

The table lists this clone with a few counts. V gene TRBV12-5 combines with J gene TRBJ1-4, with 8 bases fitting TRBD1. J lost 8 bases, V lost 0 bases, and 11 bases had no gene match. Germline V gives CDR1 LGHNT, CDR2 FRNRAP. The CDR3 has 17 residues. CDR3 in amino acids: CASGLVPLRQGREKLFF. The CDR3 DNA reads TGTGCTAGTGGTTTGGTACCCCTTCGACAGGGGAGGGAAAAACTGTTTTTT.

This chain joins TRBV9 and TRBJ2-7; the D gene is possibly TRBD2 (6 bases). V was clipped by 0 bases and J by 6 bases, with 13 bases between them. The CDR3 runs to 14 residues. Germline assignment: CDR1 SGDLS and CDR2 YYNGEE. The chain's CDR3 is CASSVGRGMSEQYF. Here the CDR3 DNA reads TGTGCCAGCAGCGTAGGACGGGGGATGTCCGAGCAGTACTTC.

The table lists this clone with a count of one. The chain combines TRBV19 with TRBJ1-6; 9 nucleotides line up with TRBD1. Germline V gives CDR1 LNHDA, CDR2 SQIVND (reference sequence). The CDR3 is 13 amino acids. Unmatched junction bases numbered 5, after V lost 10 bases and J lost 7 bases. CDR3 sequence (DNA): TGTGCCACTAGGGACAGGGTCAATTCACCCCTCCACTTT. This gives the protein CATRDRVNSPLHF.

This chain's CDR3 is CASSRGLDYEQYF. CDR3 DNA: TGTGCCAGCAGCCGAGGACTTGACTACGAGCAGTACTTC. This chain links TRBV5-4 with TRBJ2-7; a possible D gene is TRBD2 (5 bases). The CDR3 is 13 amino acids. V was clipped by 4 bases and J by 3 bases, with 11 bases between them. The germline V gene has CDR1 SGHNT and CDR2 YYREEE (reference sequence).

V and J are TRBV6-6 and TRBJ1-2; D might be TRBD1 (5 bases). CDR1 is MNHNY, CDR2 SVGAGI, per germline (reference sequence). Trimming stripped 0 bases from V and 8 bases from J, with 16 bases between. This CDR3 region has 15 residues. The CDR3 spells CASSYSGQSGTGYTF. In DNA form, the CDR3 reads TGTGCCAGCAGTTACTCGGGGCAATCCGGAACGGGCTACACCTTC.

CDR3 in amino acids: CASSPPGHISVNYGYTF. CDR3 in DNA: TGTGCCAGCAGCCCCCCGGGACACATCTCGGTAAACTATGGCTACACCTTC. This chain links TRBV3-1 (or the pseudogene TRBV3-2) with TRBJ1-2; D might be TRBD1 (6 bases). Germline lookup yields CDR1 LGHDT and CDR2 YNNKEL (reference sequence). CDR3 length: 17 amino acids. The germline V and J ends were trimmed by 4 bases and 2 bases, with 20 bases remaining between them.

The chain recombines TRBV10-2 with TRBJ2-3; D possibly corresponds to TRBD2 (6 bases). The CDR3 is made up of 14 amino acids. Between the trimmed V and J ends, which lost 2 bases and 11 bases, there was a span of 17 bases. The germline V gene encodes CDR1 WSHSY and CDR2 SAAADI. The DNA of the CDR3 is TGCGCCAGCAGTGAGCCTAGTTCAACCGGGGGGCAGTATTTT. Protein: CASSEPSSTGGQYF.

This chain links TRBV2 with TRBJ2-2; 11 bases agree with TRBD1. CDR1 SNHLY and CDR2 FYNNEI come from the germline V gene. The CDR3 extends over 16 amino acids. After removal of 5 bases from V and 5 bases from J, the junction contained 7 bases not matched to a gene. This CDR3 reads CASSLPGQGGTGELFF. For the CDR3, the DNA is TGTGCCAGCAGTTTACCGGGACAGGGGGGAACCGGGGAGCTGTTTTTT.

The V gene is TRBV29-1, the J gene TRBJ2-1; 14 nucleotides agree with TRBD2. The J segment lost 0 bases and the V segment lost 6 bases, leaving 4 bases of the junction unmatched. Germline-derived CDR1 and CDR2 are SQVTM and ANQGSEA. The CDR3 runs to 16 residues. The CDR3 spells CSVPTSGGASYNEQFF. DNA of the CDR3: TGCAGCGTCCCGACTAGCGGGGGGGCCTCCTACAATGAGCAGTTCTTC.

V usage is TRBV7-6 and J usage is TRBJ1-2; D is perhaps TRBD1 (5 bases). The CDR3 is 11 amino acids. Germline V CDR1 and CDR2: SGHVS, FNYEAQ. V gave up 11 bases and J gave up 8 bases, with 15 bases separating them. The CDR3 spells CAAGQGGGYTF. The CDR3 DNA reads as TGTGCCGCAGGCCAGGGAGGCGGCTACACCTTC.

V usage is TRBV27 and J usage is TRBJ1-4; D is perhaps TRBD1 (6 bases). Deletions cut 2 bases from V and 4 bases from J, with 8 bases between. Germline V gene lookup returns CDR1 MNHEY and CDR2 SMNVEV (reference sequence). This CDR3 contains 14 residues. CDR3 nucleotides: TGTGCCAGCAGTTTAGCAGGGGTTAATGAAAAACTGTTTTTT. The encoded protein is CASSLAGVNEKLFF.

This clone was seen only once. V and J are TRBV11-2 and TRBJ2-7; TRBD1 agrees at 12 bases. Germline V gives CDR1 SGHAT, CDR2 FQNNGV. V was clipped by 2 bases and J by 6 bases; unmatched bases: 5. The CDR3 has 15 amino acids. In DNA form, the CDR3 reads TGTGCCAGCAGCTTATGGGGACAGGGGGCTCTCGAGCAGTACTTC. Amino acid sequence: CASSLWGQGALEQYF. The variable domain in full, with the rest retrieved from reference TRBV11-2 and TRBJ2-7, is EAGVAQSPRYKIIEKRQSVAFWCNPISGHATLYWYQQILGQGPKLLIQFQNNGVVDDSQLPKDRFSAERLKGVDSTLKIQPAKLEDSAVYLCASSLWGQGALEQYFGPGTRLTVT.

This clone was found a few times. For the CDR3, the DNA is TGTGCCAGCAGCCCACAGGGTATAGCTAACTATGGCTACACCTTC. Residues: CASSPQGIANYGYTF. The rearrangement joins TRBV7-2 to TRBJ1-2, with D maybe TRBD1 (6 bases). The CDR3 covers 15 residues. The germline V gene encodes CDR1 SGHTA and CDR2 FQGNSA. V was pared by 5 bases and J by 0 bases, with 13 bases between.

The CDR3 loop reads CASSQAQLNTEAFF. The CDR3 bases are TGTGCCAGCAGCCAAGCGCAGTTGAACACTGAAGCTTTCTTT. The chain joins TRBV14 to TRBJ1-1; D gene uncertain. V lost 1 base and J 0 bases, leaving 6 bases between the germline ends. This CDR3 region has 14 residues. Germline CDR1 and CDR2: SGHDN and FVKESK.

The V call is TRBV9, the J call TRBJ1-4; 8 nucleotides agree with TRBD1. This CDR3 comprises 15 residues. Trimming took 4 bases from V and 8 from J; bases not matched to a gene: 10. Germline V gene lookup returns CDR1 SGDLS and CDR2 YYNGEE. CDR3 sequence reads: CASSPQDRVGEKLFF. For the CDR3, the DNA is TGTGCCAGCAGCCCCCAGGACAGGGTAGGGGAAAAACTGTTTTTT.

V and J are TRBV7-2 and TRBJ2-5; 10 bases match TRBD1. Germline-derived CDR1 and CDR2 are SGHTA and FQGNSA. This CDR3 has 17 residues. The V and J ends lost 4 bases and 5 bases, in that order; junction bases with no gene match: 13. The CDR3 protein is CASSSRQGALVPETQYF. CDR3 coding DNA: TGTGCCAGCAGCTCCCGACAGGGGGCGCTAGTACCGGAGACCCAGTACTTC.